What follows is one TCR beta chain and its context. V was pared by 4 bases and J by 4 bases, with 18 bases between. In germline, CDR1 is WSHSY, CDR2 SAAADI. The CDR3 spans 16 residues. Clones were sequenced by immunoSEQ multiplex PCR, and TCRdb holds only the in-frame ones, with some missing. Among approximately 100,000 clones listed, about 89% were seen once. The data stem from a study of control samples from healthy donors and cancer patients. The TCR comes from a man aged 60-69 years with lung cancer. Material: PBMCs. This chain uses TRBV10-2 with TRBJ2-3, with TRBD2 as a possible D gene (7 bases). CDR3 loop: CASSASLGGAADTQYF. CDR3 nucleotides: TGCGCCAGCAGTGCCTCTTTGGGGGGGGCCGCAGATACGCAGTATTTT.